In its sample, the clone carrying this T cell receptor beta chain was seen a few times. Stable Graves' hyperthyroidism denoted no ophthalmopathy progression over 18 months. Aged 18 to 65, the patients had hyperthyroidism that was newly diagnosed and had lasted under 2 months. This entry belongs to a study of T cells in Graves' hyperthyroidism and ophthalmopathy. Germline CDR1 reads DFQATT; CDR2 reads SNEGSKA (reference sequence). Trimming took 6 bases from V and 1 from J, leaving 12 bases between them. The CDR3 is 14 amino acids. Researchers took RNA transcripts and amplified the TCR beta CDR3 regions from them. When the TCR CDR3 underwent first-round RT-PCR, the HTBI primer set was used. One entry per CDR3 protein, called by TCRdb with MiXCR from the multiplex PCR reads. The profile shows fewer than 600,000 distinct CDR3 sequences, around 15% of them singletons.

This rearrangement joins TRBV20-1 to TRBJ2-2; D might be TRBD1 (6 bases). Source material: blood. The sequence was obtained from a woman between 40 and 50 years old with Graves' hyperthyroidism. CDR3 sequence: CSARPGQNTGELFF. The CDR3 DNA reads TGCAGTGCGCGCCCGGGACAGAACACCGGGGAGCTGTTTTTT.